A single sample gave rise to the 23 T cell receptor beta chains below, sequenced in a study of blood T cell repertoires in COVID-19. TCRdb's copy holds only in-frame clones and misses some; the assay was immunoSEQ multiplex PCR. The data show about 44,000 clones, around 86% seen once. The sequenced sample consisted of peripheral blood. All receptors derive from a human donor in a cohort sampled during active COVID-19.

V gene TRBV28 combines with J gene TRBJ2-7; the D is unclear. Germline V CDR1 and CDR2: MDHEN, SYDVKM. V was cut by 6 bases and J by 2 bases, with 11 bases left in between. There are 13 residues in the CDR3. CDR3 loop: CASRASVTYEQYF. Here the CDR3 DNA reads TGTGCCAGCAGAGCGTCGGTTACCTACGAGCAGTACTTC.

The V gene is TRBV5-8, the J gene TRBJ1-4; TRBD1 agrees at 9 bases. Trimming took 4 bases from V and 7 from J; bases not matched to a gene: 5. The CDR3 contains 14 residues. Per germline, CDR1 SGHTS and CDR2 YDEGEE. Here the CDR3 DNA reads TGTGCCAGCAGCCAGGGACAGGGCGGTGAAAAACTGTTTTTT. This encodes CASSQGQGGEKLFF.

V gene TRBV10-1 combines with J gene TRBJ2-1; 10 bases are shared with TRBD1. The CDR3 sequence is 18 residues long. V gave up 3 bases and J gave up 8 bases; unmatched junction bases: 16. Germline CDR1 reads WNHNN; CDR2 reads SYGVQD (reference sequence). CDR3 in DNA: TGCGCCAGCAGTGATCCATCTCCGGGACAGGGGCATCCATATGAGCAGTTCTTC. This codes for CASSDPSPGQGHPYEQFF.

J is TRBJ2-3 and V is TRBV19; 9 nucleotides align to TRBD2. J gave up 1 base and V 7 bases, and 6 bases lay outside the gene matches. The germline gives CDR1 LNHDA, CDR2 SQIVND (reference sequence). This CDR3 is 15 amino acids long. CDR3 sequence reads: CASTEEREGTDTQYF. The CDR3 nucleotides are TGTGCCAGTACCGAGGAGCGGGAGGGCACAGATACGCAGTATTTT.

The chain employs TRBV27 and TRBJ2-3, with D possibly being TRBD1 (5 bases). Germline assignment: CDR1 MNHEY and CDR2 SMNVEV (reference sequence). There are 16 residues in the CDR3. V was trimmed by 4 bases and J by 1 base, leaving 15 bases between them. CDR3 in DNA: TGTGCCAGCAGTTCCCCCAGGGTTATGGGCACAGATACGCAGTATTTT. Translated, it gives CASSSPRVMGTDTQYF.

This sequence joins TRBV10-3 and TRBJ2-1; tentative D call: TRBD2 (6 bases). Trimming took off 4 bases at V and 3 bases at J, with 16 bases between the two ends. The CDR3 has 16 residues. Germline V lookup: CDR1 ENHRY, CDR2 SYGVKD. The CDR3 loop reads CAISAVLDGGYNEQFF. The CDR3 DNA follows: TGTGCCATCAGTGCCGTCCTGGACGGGGGCTACAATGAGCAGTTCTTC.

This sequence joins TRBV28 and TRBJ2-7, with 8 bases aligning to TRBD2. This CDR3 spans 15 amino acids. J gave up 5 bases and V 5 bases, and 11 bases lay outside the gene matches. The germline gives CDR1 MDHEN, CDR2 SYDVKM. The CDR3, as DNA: TGTGCCAGCAGTGTAAAGCGGGAGCTCCCCCACGAGCAGTACTTC. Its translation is CASSVKRELPHEQYF.

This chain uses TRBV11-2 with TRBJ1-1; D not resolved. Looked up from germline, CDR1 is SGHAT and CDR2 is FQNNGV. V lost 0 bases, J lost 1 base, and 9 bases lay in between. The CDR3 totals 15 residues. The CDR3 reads CASSLDPWANTEAFF. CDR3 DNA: TGTGCCAGCAGCTTAGATCCCTGGGCGAACACTGAAGCTTTCTTT. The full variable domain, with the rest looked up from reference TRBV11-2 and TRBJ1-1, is EAGVAQSPRYKIIEKRQSVAFWCNPISGHATLYWYQQILGQGPKLLIQFQNNGVVDDSQLPKDRFSAERLKGVDSTLKIQPAKLEDSAVYLCASSLDPWANTEAFFGQGTRLTVV.

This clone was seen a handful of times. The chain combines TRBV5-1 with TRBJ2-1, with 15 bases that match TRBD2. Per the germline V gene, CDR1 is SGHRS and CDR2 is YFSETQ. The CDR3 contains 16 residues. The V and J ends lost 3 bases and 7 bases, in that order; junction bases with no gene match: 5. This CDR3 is CASSSGTSGRLNEQFF. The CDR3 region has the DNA TGCGCCAGCAGCTCAGGGACTAGCGGGAGGCTGAATGAGCAGTTCTTC. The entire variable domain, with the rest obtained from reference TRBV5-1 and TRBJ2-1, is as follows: KAGVTQTPRYLIKTRGQQVTLSCSPISGHRSVSWYQQTPGQGLQFLFEYFSETQRNKGNFPGRFSGRQFSNSRSEMNVSTLELGDSALYLCASSSGTSGRLNEQFFGPGTRLTVL.

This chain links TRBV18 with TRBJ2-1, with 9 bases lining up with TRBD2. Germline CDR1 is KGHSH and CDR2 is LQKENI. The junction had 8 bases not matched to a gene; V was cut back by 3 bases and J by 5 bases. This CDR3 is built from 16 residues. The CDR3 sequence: CASSPTTTSGNNEQFF. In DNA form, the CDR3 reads TGTGCCAGCTCACCCACGACGACTAGCGGCAACAATGAGCAGTTCTTC.

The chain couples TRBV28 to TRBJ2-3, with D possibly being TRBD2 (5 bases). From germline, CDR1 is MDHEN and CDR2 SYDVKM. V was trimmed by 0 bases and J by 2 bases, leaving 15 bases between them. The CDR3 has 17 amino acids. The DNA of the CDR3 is TGTGCCAGCAGTTTATGGGTTGAGGGTCCGAACACAGATACGCAGTATTTT. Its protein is CASSLWVEGPNTDTQYF.

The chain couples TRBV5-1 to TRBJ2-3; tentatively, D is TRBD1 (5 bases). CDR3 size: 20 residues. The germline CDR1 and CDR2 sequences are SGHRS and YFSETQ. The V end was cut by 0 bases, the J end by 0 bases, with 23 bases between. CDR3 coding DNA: TGCGCCAGCAGCTTGGCGGCAGTCGCCTTGGGGCGGAGAAGCACAGATACGCAGTATTTT. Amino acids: CASSLAAVALGRRSTDTQYF.

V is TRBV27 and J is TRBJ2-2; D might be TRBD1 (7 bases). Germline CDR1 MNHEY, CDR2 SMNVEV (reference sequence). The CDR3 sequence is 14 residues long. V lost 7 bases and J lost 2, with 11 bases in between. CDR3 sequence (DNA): TGTGCCAGCATGGAGGGGGCCAACACCGGGGAGCTGTTTTTT. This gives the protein CASMEGANTGELFF.

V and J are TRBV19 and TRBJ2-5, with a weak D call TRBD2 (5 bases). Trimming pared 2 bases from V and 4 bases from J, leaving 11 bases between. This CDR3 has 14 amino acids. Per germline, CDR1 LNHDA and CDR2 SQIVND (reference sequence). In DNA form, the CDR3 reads TGTGCCAGTAGTATATCCGGGAACCTAGAGACCCAGTACTTC. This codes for CASSISGNLETQYF. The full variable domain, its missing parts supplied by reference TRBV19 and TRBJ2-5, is DGGITQSPKYLFRKEGQNVTLSCEQNLNHDAMYWYRQDPGQGLRLIYYSQIVNDFQKGDIAEGYSVSREKKESFPLTVTSAQKNPTAFYLCASSISGNLETQYFGPGTRLLVL.

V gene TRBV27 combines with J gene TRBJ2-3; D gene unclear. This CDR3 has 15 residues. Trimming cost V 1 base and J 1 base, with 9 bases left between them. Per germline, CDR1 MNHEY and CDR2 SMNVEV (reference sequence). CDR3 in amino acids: CASSLFEVGTDTQYF. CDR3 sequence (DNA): TGTGCCAGCAGTTTATTCGAGGTGGGCACAGATACGCAGTATTTT.

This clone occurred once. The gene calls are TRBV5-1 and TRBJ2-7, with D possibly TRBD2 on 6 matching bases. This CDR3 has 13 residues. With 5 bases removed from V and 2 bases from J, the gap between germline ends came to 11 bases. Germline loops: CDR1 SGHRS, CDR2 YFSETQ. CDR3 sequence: CASRREIPYEQYF. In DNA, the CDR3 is TGCGCCAGCAGACGGGAGATTCCCTACGAGCAGTACTTC.

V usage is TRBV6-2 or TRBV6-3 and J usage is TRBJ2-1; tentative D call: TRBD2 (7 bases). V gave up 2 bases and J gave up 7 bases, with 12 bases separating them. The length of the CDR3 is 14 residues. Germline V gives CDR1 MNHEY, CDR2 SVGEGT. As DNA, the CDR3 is TGTGCCAGCAGTTACCCCAAGGGGGGGAATGAGCAGTTCTTC. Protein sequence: CASSYPKGGNEQFF.

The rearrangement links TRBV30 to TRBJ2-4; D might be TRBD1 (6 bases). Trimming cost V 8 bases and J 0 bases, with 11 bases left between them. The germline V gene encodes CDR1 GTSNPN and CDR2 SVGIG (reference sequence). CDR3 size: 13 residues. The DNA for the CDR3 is TGTGCCGTCACAGGGATAGCCAAAAACATTCAGTACTTC. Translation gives CAVTGIAKNIQYF.

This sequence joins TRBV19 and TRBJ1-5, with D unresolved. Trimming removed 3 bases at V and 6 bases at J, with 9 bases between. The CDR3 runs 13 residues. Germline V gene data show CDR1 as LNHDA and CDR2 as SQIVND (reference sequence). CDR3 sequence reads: CASSISVFQPQHF. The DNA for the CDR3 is TGTGCCAGTAGTATCAGCGTTTTTCAGCCCCAGCATTTT.

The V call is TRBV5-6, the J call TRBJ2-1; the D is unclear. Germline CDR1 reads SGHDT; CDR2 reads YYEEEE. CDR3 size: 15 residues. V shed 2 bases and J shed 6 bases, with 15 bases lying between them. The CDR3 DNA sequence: TGTGCCAGCAGCTTTTTGGATTCCAGAGGCAATGAGCAGTTCTTC. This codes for CASSFLDSRGNEQFF.

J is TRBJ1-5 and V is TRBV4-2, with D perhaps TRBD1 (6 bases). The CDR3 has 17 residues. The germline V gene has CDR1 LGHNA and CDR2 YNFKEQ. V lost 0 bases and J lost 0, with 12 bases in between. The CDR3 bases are TGTGCCAGCAGCCAAGATGGACAGCAATATAGCAATCAGCCCCAGCATTTT. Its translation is CASSQDGQQYSNQPQHF.

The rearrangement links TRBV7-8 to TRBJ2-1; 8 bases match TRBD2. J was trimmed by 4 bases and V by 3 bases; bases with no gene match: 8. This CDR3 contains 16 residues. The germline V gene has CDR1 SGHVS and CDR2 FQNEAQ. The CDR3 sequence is CASSFLASGRYNEQFF. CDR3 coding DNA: TGTGCCAGCAGCTTCCTGGCTAGCGGGCGTTACAATGAGCAGTTCTTC.

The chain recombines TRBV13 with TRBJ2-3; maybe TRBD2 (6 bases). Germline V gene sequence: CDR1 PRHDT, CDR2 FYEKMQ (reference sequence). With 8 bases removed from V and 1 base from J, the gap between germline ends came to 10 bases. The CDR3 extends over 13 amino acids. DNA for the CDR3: TGTGCCAGCCTACTAGCCGGCACAGATACGCAGTATTTT. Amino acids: CASLLAGTDTQYF. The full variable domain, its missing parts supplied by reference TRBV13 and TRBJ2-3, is AAGVIQSPRHLIKEKRETATLKCYPIPRHDTVYWYQQGPGQDPQFLISFYEKMQSDKGSIPDRFSAQQFSDYHSELNMSSLELGDSALYFCASLLAGTDTQYFGPGTRLTVL.